These T cell receptor beta chains were read from a single sample in a study of blood T cells in healthy people across ages. TCRdb independently ran MiXCR on the 5' RACE reads; one entry per CDR3 protein. The table has around 1,500,000 distinct CDR3 sequences, about 30% seen once. The specimen sequenced was blood. These receptors originate from a woman in her twenties or thirties in good health. The CDR3 runs from the conserved cysteine through the conserved F or W. The order of the fields is V gene, J gene, CDR3 protein.

TRBV28,TRBJ2-7,CASSTPASEQYF
TRBV7-9,TRBJ2-7,CASSFLPSEGSGDEQYF
TRBV24-1,TRBJ1-2,CATSDSEGGGYTF
TRBV3-1,TRBJ1-2,CATRDTTNYGYTF
TRBV12-3/TRBV12-4,TRBJ1-5,CASSLREPPQHF
TRBV12-3/TRBV12-4,TRBJ1-5,CASSFLLSNQPQHF
TRBV6-1,TRBJ1-1,CASSRAVTEAFF
TRBV10-3,TRBJ2-5,CAISAPGETQYF
TRBV2,TRBJ1-4,CASSDVAGGNEKLFF
TRBV18,TRBJ2-1,CASSNHPGQTYNEQFF
TRBV11-2,TRBJ2-1,CASTGQLSYNEQFF
TRBV7-2,TRBJ2-1,CAGSLGLAGYNEQFF